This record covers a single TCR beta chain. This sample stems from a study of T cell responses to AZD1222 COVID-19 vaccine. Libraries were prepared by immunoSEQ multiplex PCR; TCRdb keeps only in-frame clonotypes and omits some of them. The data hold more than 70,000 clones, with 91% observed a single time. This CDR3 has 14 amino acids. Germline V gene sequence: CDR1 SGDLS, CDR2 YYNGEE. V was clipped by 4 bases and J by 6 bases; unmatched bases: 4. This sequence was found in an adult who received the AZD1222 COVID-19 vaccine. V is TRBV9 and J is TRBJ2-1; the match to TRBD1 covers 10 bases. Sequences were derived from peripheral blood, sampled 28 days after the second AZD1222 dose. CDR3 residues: CASSPWTGGNEQFF. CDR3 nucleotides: TGTGCCAGCAGCCCTTGGACAGGGGGCAATGAGCAGTTCTTC. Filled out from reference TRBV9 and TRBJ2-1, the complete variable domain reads DSGVTQTPKHLITATGQRVTLRCSPRSGDLSVYWYQQSLDQGLQFLIQYYNGEERAKGNILERFSAQQFPDLHSELNLSSLELGDSALYFCASSPWTGGNEQFFGPGTRLTVL.